A selection of T cell receptor beta chains follows, all from one sample in a study of chemoradiotherapy in HPV16-positive cancers. The assay was immunoSEQ multiplex PCR, and TCRdb's table has in-frame clones only and misses some. In the table there are some 31,000 clones, about 89% of which are singletons. The starting material was blood, obtained from a patient who underwent chemoradiotherapy. All receptors come from a human donor with HPV-associated anogenital cancer. Both conserved end residues are part of each CDR3. D genes are given only for firm matches. Part of the rows lack a size; the others show once, few, many or a class for expanded clones.

v_gene: TRBV6-5
len: 11
d_gene: TRBD2
j_gene: TRBJ2-1
abundance: .
CDR3aa: CASGGGNEQFF
CDR3nt: TGTGCCAGCGGGGGGGGGAATGAGCAGTTCTTC

v_gene: TRBV5-5
len: 15
d_gene: .
j_gene: TRBJ2-6
abundance: .
CDR3aa: CASSSDTSGANVLTF
CDR3nt: TGTGCCAGCAGCTCTGACACCTCTGGGGCCAACGTCCTGACTTTC

v_gene: TRBV11-2
len: 16
d_gene: .
j_gene: TRBJ2-5
abundance: .
CDR3aa: CASSLGPERPQETQYF
CDR3nt: TGTGCCAGCAGCTTAGGCCCGGAAAGGCCCCAAGAGACCCAGTACTTC

v_gene: TRBV11-3
len: 13
d_gene: .
j_gene: TRBJ2-1
abundance: .
CDR3aa: CASSLARNNEQFF
CDR3nt: TGTGCCAGCAGCTTAGCCAGAAACAATGAGCAGTTCTTC

v_gene: TRBV9
len: 16
d_gene: TRBD1
j_gene: TRBJ2-3
abundance: .
CDR3aa: CASSVGTGGYTDTQYF
CDR3nt: TGTGCCAGCAGCGTCGGGACAGGGGGGTACACAGATACGCAGTATTTT

v_gene: TRBV6-5
len: 13
d_gene: .
j_gene: TRBJ1-1
abundance: .
CDR3aa: CASSQPQSSGAFF
CDR3nt: TGTGCCAGCAGCCAACCCCAGAGTTCTGGGGCTTTCTTT

v_gene: TRBV18
len: 15
d_gene: .
j_gene: TRBJ1-1
abundance: .
CDR3aa: CASSPPQGPNTEAFF
CDR3nt: TGTGCCAGCTCACCACCCCAGGGACCGAACACTGAAGCTTTCTTT

v_gene: TRBV7-9
len: 17
d_gene: TRBD2
j_gene: TRBJ2-1
abundance: .
CDR3aa: CASSQLHLAGGNNEQFF
CDR3nt: TGTGCCAGCAGCCAACTACATCTAGCGGGGGGAAACAATGAGCAGTTCTTC

v_gene: TRBV11-2
len: 14
d_gene: .
j_gene: TRBJ1-1
abundance: .
CDR3aa: CASSFRSLSTEAFF
CDR3nt: TGTGCCAGCAGCTTCCGGAGTCTTAGCACTGAAGCTTTCTTT

v_gene: TRBV18
len: 12
d_gene: .
j_gene: TRBJ2-1
abundance: .
CDR3aa: CASSPQRVEQFF
CDR3nt: TGTGCCAGCTCACCACAGCGGGTTGAGCAGTTCTTC

v_gene: TRBV5-1
len: 16
d_gene: TRBD1
j_gene: TRBJ2-3
abundance: .
CDR3aa: CASSGTGTGGTDTQYF
CDR3nt: TGCGCCAGCAGCGGTACCGGGACAGGGGGCACAGATACGCAGTATTTT

v_gene: TRBV30
len: 13
d_gene: .
j_gene: TRBJ2-5
abundance: .
CDR3aa: CAWSPGDKETQYF
CDR3nt: TGTGCCTGGAGTCCGGGAGACAAAGAGACCCAGTACTTC

v_gene: TRBV7-9
len: 12
d_gene: .
j_gene: TRBJ2-5
abundance: .
CDR3aa: CASSLGQETQYF
CDR3nt: TGTGCCAGCAGCTTGGGGCAAGAGACCCAGTACTTC

v_gene: TRBV7-2
len: 17
d_gene: TRBD1
j_gene: TRBJ2-2
abundance: .
CDR3aa: CASSPRAGQGDTGELFF
CDR3nt: TGTGCCAGCAGCCCTAGGGCGGGACAGGGGGACACCGGGGAGCTGTTTTTT

v_gene: TRBV15
len: 17
d_gene: .
j_gene: TRBJ1-3
abundance: .
CDR3aa: CATSREFGTLSGNTIYF
CDR3nt: TGTGCCACCAGCAGAGAGTTCGGGACACTCTCTGGAAACACCATATATTTT

v_gene: TRBV10-1
len: 12
d_gene: .
j_gene: TRBJ2-1
abundance: few
CDR3aa: CASSESIVEQFF
CDR3nt: TGCGCCAGCAGTGAGTCGATCGTAGAGCAGTTCTTC

v_gene: TRBV7-9
len: 15
d_gene: .
j_gene: TRBJ2-5
abundance: once
CDR3aa: CASSRIQGPGETQYF
CDR3nt: TGTGCCAGCAGCCGTATACAGGGACCCGGGGAGACCCAGTACTTC

v_gene: TRBV7-2
len: 12
d_gene: .
j_gene: TRBJ2-7
abundance: .
CDR3aa: CASSPSRGEQYF
CDR3nt: TGTGCCAGCAGCCCCTCCCGGGGAGAGCAGTACTTC

v_gene: TRBV11-2
len: 15
d_gene: .
j_gene: TRBJ2-7
abundance: .
CDR3aa: CASSLASGSSYEQYF
CDR3nt: TGTGCCAGCAGCTTAGCGTCGGGGAGCTCCTACGAGCAGTACTTC

v_gene: TRBV29-1
len: 14
d_gene: .
j_gene: TRBJ2-5
abundance: .
CDR3aa: CSGARGGRGETQYF
CDR3nt: TGCAGCGGCGCGAGGGGCGGAAGGGGCGAGACCCAGTACTTC

v_gene: TRBV11-2
len: 16
d_gene: TRBD2
j_gene: TRBJ2-3
abundance: .
CDR3aa: CASSIITSGGADTQYF
CDR3nt: TGTGCCAGCAGTATTATCACTAGCGGGGGGGCAGATACGCAGTATTTT

v_gene: TRBV15
len: 16
d_gene: TRBD1
j_gene: TRBJ2-5
abundance: .
CDR3aa: CATSSSTGGYQETQYF
CDR3nt: TGTGCCACCAGCTCATCGACAGGGGGGTACCAAGAGACCCAGTACTTC

v_gene: TRBV5-1
len: 17
d_gene: TRBD1
j_gene: TRBJ2-2
abundance: .
CDR3aa: CASSLGGQGADTGELFF
CDR3nt: TGCGCCAGCAGCTTGGGAGGACAGGGGGCGGATACCGGGGAGCTGTTTTTT

v_gene: TRBV6-1
len: 14
d_gene: .
j_gene: TRBJ1-3
abundance: .
CDR3aa: CASSVLGVGNTIYF
CDR3nt: TGTGCCAGCAGTGTTCTGGGGGTTGGAAACACCATATATTTT

v_gene: TRBV5-1
len: 15
d_gene: TRBD2
j_gene: TRBJ2-2
abundance: .
CDR3aa: CASRWGGVDAGELFF
CDR3nt: TGCGCCAGCAGATGGGGGGGAGTGGATGCCGGGGAGCTGTTTTTT

v_gene: TRBV5-6
len: 13
d_gene: .
j_gene: TRBJ2-6
abundance: .
CDR3aa: CASSLAGANVLTF
CDR3nt: TGTGCCAGCAGCTTAGCTGGGGCCAACGTCCTGACTTTC

v_gene: TRBV7-2
len: 13
d_gene: .
j_gene: TRBJ2-7
abundance: .
CDR3aa: CASRAAGLYEQYF
CDR3nt: TGTGCCAGCAGAGCGGCAGGGTTGTACGAGCAGTACTTC

v_gene: TRBV2
len: 13
d_gene: .
j_gene: TRBJ2-7
abundance: .
CDR3aa: CASSVQGNYEQYF
CDR3nt: TGTGCCAGCAGTGTGCAGGGGAACTACGAGCAGTACTTC

v_gene: TRBV18
len: 12
d_gene: .
j_gene: TRBJ2-5
abundance: .
CDR3aa: CASSPYQETQYF
CDR3nt: TGTGCCAGCTCACCCTACCAAGAGACCCAGTACTTC

v_gene: TRBV18
len: 15
d_gene: TRBD2
j_gene: TRBJ2-3
abundance: .
CDR3aa: CASSPRGGSTDTQYF
CDR3nt: TGTGCCAGCTCACCCCGCGGGGGTAGCACAGATACGCAGTATTTT

v_gene: TRBV6-1
len: 14
d_gene: .
j_gene: TRBJ2-7
abundance: .
CDR3aa: CASSRAGTGYEQYF
CDR3nt: TGTGCCAGCAGTAGGGCAGGGACGGGCTACGAGCAGTACTTC

v_gene: TRBV7-9
len: 18
d_gene: .
j_gene: TRBJ1-5
abundance: .
CDR3aa: CASSRGGNLEIFVQPQHF
CDR3nt: TGTGCCAGCAGCCGAGGGGGAAATTTGGAGATTTTCGTCCAGCCCCAGCATTTT

v_gene: TRBV5-4
len: 16
d_gene: TRBD2
j_gene: TRBJ2-5
abundance: once
CDR3aa: CASSFRLAGGQETQYF
CDR3nt: TGTGCCAGCAGCTTTAGGCTAGCGGGGGGGCAAGAGACCCAGTACTTC

v_gene: TRBV30
len: 11
d_gene: .
j_gene: TRBJ1-1
abundance: .
CDR3aa: CAWSPGTEAFF
CDR3nt: TGTGCCTGGAGTCCCGGTACTGAAGCTTTCTTT

v_gene: TRBV2
len: 13
d_gene: .
j_gene: TRBJ1-1
abundance: .
CDR3aa: CASSESENTEAFF
CDR3nt: TGTGCCAGCAGTGAATCAGAAAACACTGAAGCTTTCTTT

v_gene: TRBV7-6
len: 16
d_gene: .
j_gene: TRBJ2-3
abundance: .
CDR3aa: CASSLGSGTSTDTQYF
CDR3nt: TGTGCCAGCAGCTTAGGGTCCGGGACTAGCACAGATACGCAGTATTTT

v_gene: TRBV9
len: 14
d_gene: TRBD1
j_gene: TRBJ2-7
abundance: .
CDR3aa: CASSLTGQGNEQYF
CDR3nt: TGTGCCAGCAGCCTCACGGGACAGGGGAACGAGCAGTACTTC